These 22 T cell receptor beta chains came from one sample sequenced in a study of metastatic and nonmetastatic thyroid tumors. MiXCR was used by TCRdb to re-call the PCR reads. Here the sample spans around 19,000 clones, over 9% being singletons. Nobody among the patients had been given any treatment before thyroid surgery. The sample consisted of blood. These receptors were obtained from a female donor with papillary thyroid cancer or a benign thyroid nodule (not recorded which). Some clones in this sample may be carry-over from other donors' samples.

CDR3 DNA: TGTGCCAGTGCTGGGGAACCCCAAGAGACCCAGTACTTC. Amino acid sequence: CASAGEPQETQYF. The V gene is TRBV6-1, the J gene TRBJ2-5; no definite D call. Trimming stripped 9 bases from V and 1 base from J, with 12 bases between. The germline V gene has CDR1 MNHNS and CDR2 SASEGT. The CDR3 covers 13 residues.

This clone was counted a few times. The chain joins TRBV12-3 or TRBV12-4 to TRBJ2-3; D gene uncertain. CDR3 length: 16 amino acids. The V gene lost 9 bases and the J gene lost 6 bases, with 25 bases spanning the gap. The CDR3 DNA sequence: TGTGCCAGTAGTCCCGTTAACGGCTTTTTTACCGATACGCAGTATTTT. Encoded protein: CASSPVNGFFTDTQYF.

To note about this clone: A read error may explain this, as a much larger clone is one base away. Other nucleotide sequences in the sample specify the same CDR3. This rearrangement joins TRBV20-1 to TRBJ2-6; D uncertain. There are 14 residues in the CDR3. Per the germline V gene, CDR1 is DFQATT and CDR2 is SNEGSKA (reference sequence). The chain's CDR3 is CSAVKLSGANVLTF. The CDR3 DNA is TGCAGCGCCGTAAAACTATCTGGGGCCAACGTCCTGACTTTC.

This clone was seen ten or more times. The chain couples TRBV2 to TRBJ2-5; 11 bases match TRBD1. The trim removed 6 bases at V and 1 base at J, leaving 7 bases unmatched. This CDR3 comprises 16 residues. Germline V gene data show CDR1 as SNHLY and CDR2 as FYNNEI. The CDR3 loop reads CASRTGGTGGQETQYF. In DNA form, the CDR3 reads TGTGCCAGCAGGACCGGAGGGACAGGGGGCCAAGAGACCCAGTACTTC.

This clone was recorded at least ten times. The rearrangement joins TRBV7-9 to TRBJ2-5, with D perhaps TRBD2 (5 bases). V shed 3 bases and J shed 1 base, with 12 bases lying between them. Germline CDR1 SEHNR, CDR2 FQNEAQ (reference sequence). The CDR3 loop spans 15 amino acids. As DNA, the CDR3 is TGTGCCAGCAGCTTTAGGGCGGGCTTCCAAGAGACCCAGTACTTC. Its translation: CASSFRAGFQETQYF.

This clone was found many times. V is TRBV29-1 and J is TRBJ2-6, with 8 bases identical to TRBD1. This CDR3 comprises 14 residues. In germline, CDR1 is SQVTM, CDR2 ANQGSEA. V shed 6 bases and J 2 bases; nucleotides not matched to a gene: 3. The CDR3 loop reads CSVRDRTGANVLTF. CDR3 bases: TGCAGCGTCCGGGACAGGACTGGGGCCAACGTCCTGACTTTC.

The V gene is TRBV11-2, the J gene TRBJ2-2, with D perhaps matching TRBD1 or TRBD2 (9 bases each). Per germline, CDR1 SGHAT and CDR2 FQNNGV. The CDR3 extends over 19 amino acids. V gave up 5 bases and J gave up 6 bases, with 28 bases separating them. In DNA, the CDR3 is TGTGCCAGCAGCCCAGGACAGGGGATTAGCGGGGGACCAGCCGGGGAGCTGTTTTTT. Encoded protein: CASSPGQGISGGPAGELFF. Full variable domain (remainder filled in from reference TRBV11-2 and TRBJ2-2): EAGVAQSPRYKIIEKRQSVAFWCNPISGHATLYWYQQILGQGPKLLIQFQNNGVVDDSQLPKDRFSAERLKGVDSTLKIQPAKLEDSAVYLCASSPGQGISGGPAGELFFGEGSRLTVL.

This clone was picked up one time. This may stem from a read error, because a much larger clone lies one nucleotide away. The sample contains more than one DNA sequence encoding this CDR3. V and J are TRBV5-1 and TRBJ2-5, with 7 bases aligning to TRBD2. V lost 0 bases, J lost 5 bases, and 7 bases stayed unmatched. The CDR3 has 15 residues. Germline CDR1 and CDR2: SGHRS and YFSETQ. The CDR3 sequence is CASSLEASGFETQYF. In DNA form, the CDR3 reads TGCGCCAGCAGCTTGGAGGCTAGCGGTTTTGAGACCCAGTACTTC. Looking up the rest from reference TRBV5-1 and TRBJ2-5 gives the full variable domain: KAGVTQTPRYLIKTRGQQVTLSCSPISGHRSVSWYQQTPGQGLQFLFEYFSETQRNKGNFPGRFSGRQFSNSRSEMNVSTLELGDSALYLCASSLEASGFETQYFGPGTRLLVL.

This clone was detected only a few times. This rearrangement joins TRBV10-1 to TRBJ2-7; tentative D call: TRBD2 (5 bases). The CDR3 extends over 13 amino acids. Trimming stripped 8 bases from V and 2 bases from J, with 13 bases between. From germline, CDR1 is WNHNN and CDR2 SYGVQD (reference sequence). The CDR3 loop is CASPRTDTYEQYF. In nucleotides, the CDR3 is TGCGCCAGCCCTAGGACTGACACCTACGAGCAGTACTTC.

This clone was observed at least ten times. V and J are TRBV5-1 and TRBJ1-1; tentatively, D is TRBD1 (5 bases). CDR1 and CDR2 (germline): SGHRS, YFSETQ. The CDR3 runs to 13 residues. Trimming stripped 4 bases from V and 1 base from J, with 8 bases between. The CDR3 sequence is CASSRDPNTEAFF. In DNA, the CDR3 is TGCGCCAGCAGCCGGGACCCGAACACTGAAGCTTTCTTT.

This clone is medium-sized. The sample holds other DNA sequences that translate to the same CDR3. This rearrangement joins TRBV6-4 to TRBJ2-3; 9 bases fit TRBD2. The J segment lost 1 base and the V segment lost 0 bases, leaving 2 bases of the junction unmatched. The CDR3 length is 16 residues. Germline V lookup: CDR1 MRHNA, CDR2 SNTAGT. CDR3 sequence reads: CASSDSASGGTDTQYF. The CDR3 DNA is TGTGCCAGCAGTGACTCCGCTAGCGGGGGCACAGATACGCAGTATTTT.

This clone is judged medium-sized (0.01 to 0.1%). The rearrangement uses TRBV6-2 or TRBV6-3 and TRBJ1-6; D call uncertain. The germline V gene encodes CDR1 MNHEY and CDR2 SVGEGT. V was shortened by 0 bases and J by 10 bases, with 10 bases between the two germline ends. The CDR3 spans 14 residues. In DNA form, the CDR3 reads TGTGCCAGCAGTTACTCGGGAAAAGGGTCACCCCTCCACTTT. Its translation: CASSYSGKGSPLHF.

This clone was counted many times. V and J are TRBV2 and TRBJ2-3; D could derive from TRBD1 or TRBD2 (5 bases each). The V end lost 6 bases, the J end lost 4 bases, and 14 bases lay between the germline ends. The CDR3 loop spans 14 amino acids. From germline, CDR1 is SNHLY and CDR2 FYNNEI. The DNA of the CDR3 is TGTGCCAGCAGCGACAGTGAAGCGGCAGATACGCAGTATTTT. Translating gives CASSDSEAADTQYF.

This clone was seen at least ten times. The gene calls are TRBV5-1 and TRBJ2-2, with 12 positions matching TRBD2. The germline gives CDR1 SGHRS, CDR2 YFSETQ. This CDR3 has 16 amino acids. The junction had 4 bases not matched to a gene; V was cut back by 6 bases and J by 1 base. The CDR3 region has the DNA TGCGCCAGCAAACTAGCGGGAGGATTGAACACCGGGGAGCTGTTTTTT. Protein sequence: CASKLAGGLNTGELFF.

This clone is medium-sized by share. The chain carries TRBV24-1 and TRBJ1-2; 10 bases align to TRBD1. This CDR3 comprises 14 residues. Germline assignment: CDR1 KGHDR and CDR2 SFDVKD. V shed 4 bases, J shed 8 bases, and the junction held 6 bases outside the gene matches. The CDR3 DNA reads as TGTGCCACCAGTGACAGACAGGGGGCACGGGGCTACACCTTC. Protein sequence: CATSDRQGARGYTF.

This clone was recorded at least ten times. The chain links TRBV11-1 to TRBJ2-7; D is uncertain. The V gene lost 3 bases and the J gene lost 0 bases, with 18 bases spanning the gap. The CDR3 runs to 17 residues. Germline assignment: CDR1 SGHAT and CDR2 FQDESV (reference sequence). DNA for the CDR3: TGTGCCAGCAGCTTGTCGGCGAAAGACTCGCTCTCCTACGAGCAGTACTTC. The encoded protein is CASSLSAKDSLSYEQYF. Together with reference TRBV11-1 and TRBJ2-7, the CDR3 gives the full variable domain: EAEVAQSPRYKITEKSQAVAFWCDPISGHATLYWYRQILGQGPELLVQFQDESVVDDSQLPKDRFSAERLKGVDSTLKIQPAELGDSAMYLCASSLSAKDSLSYEQYFGPGTRLTVT.

This clone was counted a few times. Possible read error: a much larger clone is one base away. Other DNA sequences in the same sample also yield this CDR3. The J gene is TRBJ1-1, the V gene TRBV7-6; tentatively, D is TRBD1 (5 bases). Germline CDR1 and CDR2: SGHVS and FNYEAQ. The CDR3 runs to 14 residues. V dropped 3 bases and J dropped 3 bases, with 11 bases sitting between them. This chain's CDR3 is CASSLVGRDTEAFF. The CDR3, as DNA: TGTGCCAGCAGCTTGGTGGGGCGGGACACTGAAGCTTTCTTT.

In its sample, this clone was seen many times. The chain has TRBV19 and TRBJ2-3; 7 bases map to TRBD1. V lost 5 bases to trimming and J lost 6 bases; unmatched junction nucleotides: 14. The CDR3 covers 16 residues. Germline V gene sequence: CDR1 LNHDA, CDR2 SQIVND (reference sequence). CDR3 DNA: TGTGCCAGTAGTTCCGGCCCCGGGACAGTTAGGGATACGCAGTATTTT. This sequence encodes CASSSGPGTVRDTQYF.

This chain connects TRBV7-2 to TRBJ2-1; 7 bases match TRBD1. V lost 5 bases and J lost 9; bases outside the gene matches: 10. The CDR3 runs to 14 residues. The germline CDR1 and CDR2 sequences are SGHTA and FQGNSA. CDR3 nucleotide sequence: TGTGCCAGCAGCAAACAGGGGAGAGAGGGTGAGCAGTTCTTC. This encodes CASSKQGREGEQFF.

The sample holds a few counts of this clone. The junction and the germline gene differ at one end; a read error may be behind it. The chain links TRBV6-1 to TRBJ2-2, with D perhaps matching TRBD2 (6 bases). The CDR3 covers 13 residues. The germline CDR1 and CDR2 sequences are MNHNS and SASEGT. The CDR3 reads CASSSGDTGELFF. The CDR3, as DNA: TGTGCCAGCAGTTCGGGAGACACTGGGGAGCTGTTTTTT.

This clone was detected ten times or more. This chain links TRBV20-1 with TRBJ1-2; D is perhaps TRBD1 (5 bases). Germline loops: CDR1 DFQATT, CDR2 SNEGSKA (reference sequence). The V gene lost 5 bases and the J gene lost 6 bases, with 13 bases spanning the gap. The CDR3 extends over 12 amino acids. As DNA, the CDR3 is TGCAGTGCTCGCCCCACGGGGGATGGCTACACCTTC. Amino acid sequence: CSARPTGDGYTF.

This clone was seen repeatedly, ten times or more. This chain links TRBV20-1 with TRBJ2-7; D tentatively fits TRBD1 or TRBD2 (5 bases each). Trimming took off 1 base at V and 0 bases at J, with 16 bases between the two ends. From germline, CDR1 is DFQATT and CDR2 SNEGSKA (reference sequence). This CDR3 comprises 16 residues. The CDR3 DNA reads TGCAGTGCTAGAGGGGGGAAGACAGTCTTCTCCTACGAGCAGTACTTC. This encodes CSARGGKTVFSYEQYF.